This T cell receptor beta chain was recorded in a study of cytomegalovirus exposure and HLA in healthy donors. CDR3 size: 14 residues. V lost 7 bases, J lost 5 bases, and 17 bases lay in between. Germline V gene sequence: CDR1 MNHNS, CDR2 SASEGT. Details on this clone: The antigen is undetermined.

General study findings and limits: The study dropped some indistinguishable V segments, TRBV6-2 and TRBV6-3 among them. One cluster of highly shared sequence variants probably arose as a sequencing artifact.

The PCR had 60 Vbeta and 13 Jbeta primers. Clones were sequenced by immunoSEQ multiplex PCR, and TCRdb holds only the in-frame ones, with some missing. Of more than 95,000 clones in the sample, around 72% were seen once. This TCR came from a man younger than 45 in good health and CMV-seronegative. The sequenced sample consisted of PBMCs. The rearrangement joins TRBV6-1 to TRBJ2-5; perhaps TRBD2 as D (7 bases). The CDR3 here is CASMNGGLIETQYF. The CDR3 DNA sequence: TGTGCCAGCATGAACGGGGGGCTTATTGAGACCCAGTACTTC.